The 4 T cell receptor beta chains presented below share a single source sample, sequenced in a study of T cell responses to AZD1222 COVID-19 vaccine. Profiled with immunoSEQ multiplex PCR; TCRdb holds only in-frame clones, not every one. Here the sample spans roughly 200,000 clones, more than 85% being singletons. Sequenced here: peripheral blood, sampled 28 days after the second AZD1222 dose. The receptors originated from an adult who received the AZD1222 COVID-19 vaccine.

The chain uses TRBV20-1 and TRBJ2-3; no reliable D call. In germline, CDR1 is DFQATT, CDR2 SNEGSKA (reference sequence). The CDR3 extends over 10 amino acids. V gave up 6 bases and J gave up 9 bases, with 10 bases separating them. The CDR3 DNA follows: TGCAGTGCCCCCCTGGGGACGCAGTATTTT. Translating it yields CSAPLGTQYF.

The CDR3 bases are TGTGCCAGCCCGGGGCAGGGAAGTACTGAAGCTTTCTTT. This codes for CASPGQGSTEAFF. The rearrangement links TRBV21-1 to TRBJ1-1. TRBV21-1 is recorded as a pseudogene. This CDR3 is built from 13 residues.

The rearrangement joins TRBV6-2 or TRBV6-3 to TRBJ1-2; a possible D gene is TRBD1 (5 bases). V was clipped by 3 bases and J by 4 bases, with 12 bases between them. Germline V gene sequence: CDR1 MNHEY, CDR2 SVGEGT. The CDR3 has 14 amino acids. CDR3 amino acids: CASSYGGKGYGYTF. In DNA form, the CDR3 reads TGTGCCAGCAGTTATGGGGGTAAAGGCTATGGCTACACCTTC.

This clone was seen only once. V is TRBV3-1 (or the pseudogene TRBV3-2) and J is TRBJ1-6, with D perhaps TRBD1 (5 bases). The germline gives CDR1 LGHDT, CDR2 YNNKEL (reference sequence). The CDR3 runs to 15 residues. With 1 base removed from V and 8 bases from J, the gap between germline ends came to 12 bases. This CDR3 reads CASSQGQLLDSPLHF. CDR3 nucleotides: TGTGCCAGCAGCCAAGGACAGCTTTTGGATTCACCCCTCCACTTT.